A selection of T cell receptor beta chains follows, all from one sample in a study of blood T cell repertoires in COVID-19. Profiled with immunoSEQ multiplex PCR; TCRdb holds only in-frame clones, not every one. Here the sample spans about 170,000 clones, over 75% being singletons. The sequencing input was peripheral blood. The receptors derive from a man in his fifties or sixties who had recovered from COVID-19. The CDR3 runs from the conserved cysteine through the conserved F or W. Each record gives: D gene, J gene, clone size, V gene, CDR3 protein, CDR3 DNA. A D gene is named only where the DNA matches it firmly. The size field is filled for only some rows; it gives once, few, many or a size class.

NA,TRBJ1-1,NA,TRBV5-6,CASSLVSLLGHTEAFF,TGTGCCAGCAGCTTGGTTTCCCTGCTGGGGCACACTGAAGCTTTCTTT
TRBD2,TRBJ2-7,NA,TRBV5-1,CASHAIAGAPEEQYF,TGCGCCAGCCACGCTATAGCGGGAGCCCCTGAAGAGCAGTACTTC
TRBD1,TRBJ2-5,once,TRBV7-9,CASSSGRDRGTQYF,TGTGCCAGCAGCTCAGGCCGGGACAGGGGGACCCAGTACTTC
TRBD1,TRBJ2-1,many,TRBV7-9,CASSPRGRYNEQFF,TGTGCCAGCAGCCCCAGGGGGCGGTACAATGAGCAGTTCTTC
NA,TRBJ1-2,once,TRBV5-6,CASSAGGSLGYGYTF,TGTGCCAGCAGCGCCGGGGGTAGTTTGGGGTATGGCTACACCTTC
TRBD1,TRBJ2-3,NA,TRBV30,CACIKTGGVQYF,TGTGCCTGTATTAAGACAGGGGGGGTGCAGTATTTT
TRBD1,TRBJ1-2,NA,TRBV2,CASSDGQGDVINYGYTF,TGTGCCAGCAGTGACGGACAGGGGGATGTTATTAACTATGGCTACACCTTC
TRBD1,TRBJ2-2,NA,TRBV11-3,CASSFFAGGDTGELFF,TGTGCCAGCAGCTTTTTTGCAGGGGGAGACACCGGGGAGCTGTTTTTT
TRBD2,TRBJ2-2,NA,TRBV2,CATLADLYGELFF,TGTGCCACCCTAGCGGATCTCTACGGGGAGCTGTTTTTT
TRBD1,TRBJ1-2,NA,TRBV5-6,CASSSSRNRGQDYGYTF,TGTGCCAGCAGCTCCTCACGCAACAGGGGGCAGGACTATGGCTACACCTTC
NA,TRBJ1-1,NA,TRBV19,CASSIRLWGENTEAFF,TGTGCCAGTAGTATCCGCTTATGGGGAGAGAACACTGAAGCTTTCTTT
NA,TRBJ1-2,NA,TRBV28,CASSPDRGYYGYTF,TGTGCCAGCAGTCCGGACAGAGGGTACTATGGCTACACCTTC
TRBD1,TRBJ2-7,NA,TRBV18,CASSQGTGGLEQYF,TGTGCCAGCTCGCAGGGGACAGGGGGCCTCGAGCAGTACTTC
NA,TRBJ2-5,NA,TRBV7-9,CASSLPRGTGQETQYF,TGTGCCAGCAGCTTACCCCGAGGAACAGGCCAAGAGACCCAGTACTTC
NA,TRBJ1-2,NA,TRBV9,CASSVQGYGYTF,TGTGCCAGCAGCGTACAGGGATATGGCTACACCTTC
NA,TRBJ2-7,NA,TRBV7-5,CARSSASGFSYEQYF,TGTGCCAGAAGCTCAGCGTCAGGGTTCTCGTACGAGCAGTACTTC
NA,TRBJ1-2,NA,TRBV6-4,CASSVSVDSLYGYTF,TGTGCCAGCAGTGTCTCGGTGGACAGCCTCTATGGCTACACCTTC
NA,TRBJ1-1,few,TRBV7-9,CASSLSGSPSMNTEAFF,TGTGCCAGCAGCTTGTCGGGGAGCCCCTCTATGAACACTGAAGCTTTCTTT
NA,TRBJ1-4,once,TRBV19,CASRQGQGNEKLFF,TGTGCCAGTAGACAAGGCCAGGGGAACGAAAAACTGTTTTTT
TRBD1,TRBJ1-1,NA,TRBV7-2,CASSLVFDREAFF,TGTGCCAGCAGCTTAGTCTTTGACAGGGAGGCTTTCTTT